Below, 32 T cell receptor beta chains from the same sample are listed, as sequenced in a study of blood T cells in healthy people across ages. It was with a sample-barcoded 5' primer and a J-beta primer mix that a second PCR of about 6 to 12 cycles was run. TCRdb re-called the 5' RACE reads with MiXCR, one entry per CDR3 protein. The sample carries 780,000 or so distinct CDR3 sequences, 56% recorded once. The sequenced sample was blood. All receptors derive from a middle-aged man in good health.

The sample holds a few counts of this clonotype. The rearrangement joins TRBV18 to TRBJ1-2, with TRBD1 matching over 8 bases. J lost 4 bases, V lost 3 bases, and 4 bases had no gene match. The CDR3 totals 14 residues. CDR1 and CDR2 from the germline V gene are KGHSH and LQKENI. The CDR3 coding sequence is TGTGCCAGCTCACCCTCGACAGGGGCCTATGGCTACACCTTC. Its protein product is CASSPSTGAYGYTF.

The V call is TRBV20-1, the J call TRBJ2-7; the D gene could be TRBD1 or TRBD2 (5 bases each). Per germline, CDR1 DFQATT and CDR2 SNEGSKA (reference sequence). Trimming stripped 6 bases from V and 4 bases from J, with 16 bases between. The CDR3 covers 13 residues. CDR3 in DNA: TGCAGTGCCAGGGAGCTCGTGGGATACGAGCAGTACTTC. As protein: CSARELVGYEQYF.

V gene TRBV7-2 combines with J gene TRBJ2-7; a possible D gene is TRBD2 (5 bases). The V and J ends lost 0 bases and 1 base respectively, with 13 bases between them. This CDR3 has 16 amino acids. Looked up from germline, CDR1 is SGHTA and CDR2 is FQGNSA. The CDR3 coding sequence is TGTGCCAGCAGCTTAGCGCACGCGGGCGAATCCTACGAGCAGTACTTC. Translation gives CASSLAHAGESYEQYF.

This clonotype was detected only once. The rearrangement links TRBV25-1 to TRBJ1-2, with D unresolved. The V gene's germline CDR1 is MGHDK and CDR2 SYGVNS. The CDR3 consists of 13 residues. The germline V and J ends were trimmed by 3 bases and 1 base, with 6 bases remaining between them. The CDR3 protein is CASSEGNNYGYTF. DNA of the CDR3: TGTGCCAGCAGTGAGGGAAATAACTATGGCTACACCTTC.

This chain connects TRBV20-1 to TRBJ2-1; unclear D gene. The CDR3 consists of 14 residues. Germline V lookup: CDR1 DFQATT, CDR2 SNEGSKA (reference sequence). Trimming cost V 6 bases and J 4 bases, with 16 bases left between them. Written as DNA, the CDR3 is TGCAGTGCCCTAGGGAACTTAATTTACAATGAGCAGTTCTTC. Amino acid sequence: CSALGNLIYNEQFF.

V usage is TRBV10-3 and J usage is TRBJ1-2; possible D gene TRBD1, 5 bases. Germline-derived CDR1 and CDR2 are ENHRY and SYGVKD. The V end lost 6 bases, the J end lost 5 bases, and 28 bases lay between the germline ends. The CDR3 contains 18 residues. CDR3 loop: CAISPPGALNPSRYGYTF. The CDR3, as DNA: TGTGCCATCAGCCCGCCCGGGGCCCTCAACCCATCTCGATATGGCTACACCTTC.

The V gene is TRBV28, the J gene TRBJ2-4, with 9 bases aligning to TRBD2. The end of the DNA aligns better with TRBJ2-7, so the J call may be wrong. Germline V CDR1 and CDR2: MDHEN, SYDVKM. The CDR3 has 14 amino acids. The CDR3 region has the DNA TGTGCCAGCAGAGTCGGGACTAGCATAATCGAGCAGTACTTC. Translation gives CASRVGTSIIEQYF.

The rearrangement uses TRBV6-2 or TRBV6-3 and TRBJ2-5; 9 positions agree with TRBD2. The CDR3 consists of 13 residues. From germline, CDR1 is MNHEY and CDR2 SVGEGT. The junction had 8 bases not matched to a gene; V was cut back by 2 bases and J by 13 bases. DNA of the CDR3: TGTGCCAGCAGTTACGGCGGGAGGGCCGTGACGTACTTC. Its translation is CASSYGGRAVTYF.

The chain employs TRBV29-1 and TRBJ1-1; D remains ambiguous. Germline CDR1 and CDR2: SQVTM and ANQGSEA. The CDR3 extends over 14 amino acids. Trimming took 3 bases from V and 0 from J, leaving 11 bases between them. CDR3 in amino acids: CSVERKLMNTEAFF. The CDR3 coding sequence is TGCAGCGTTGAGAGGAAACTGATGAACACTGAAGCTTTCTTT.

This clonotype was counted only a few times. This chain links TRBV4-3 with TRBJ2-5, with TRBD2 identical over 10 bases. CDR3 length: 14 residues. V dropped 4 bases and J dropped 11; count of bases not matched to a gene: 10. Germline loops: CDR1 LGHNA, CDR2 YSLEER. The CDR3 sequence: CASSLGLAEAGQYF. As DNA, the CDR3 is TGCGCCAGCAGCCTCGGACTAGCGGAGGCAGGGCAGTACTTC.

This clonotype was detected only a few times. The V call is TRBV20-1, the J call TRBJ2-4, with 7 nucleotides matching TRBD2. The CDR3 is made up of 13 amino acids. Germline assignment: CDR1 DFQATT and CDR2 SNEGSKA (reference sequence). Trimming at V came to 6 bases and at J to 7 bases, leaving 9 bases not matched to a gene. The CDR3 here is CSAGAGPVNIQYF. For the CDR3, the DNA is TGCAGTGCCGGAGCGGGGCCGGTTAACATTCAGTACTTC.

The rearrangement joins TRBV29-1 to TRBJ2-5; 13 bases are a match to TRBD2. The germline CDR1 and CDR2 sequences are SQVTM and ANQGSEA. After removal of 1 base from V and 5 bases from J, the junction contained 4 bases not matched to a gene. The CDR3 loop spans 15 amino acids. Here the CDR3 DNA reads TGCAGCGTTGAAGGACTAGCGGGGGGTCGGGAGACCCAGTACTTC. Its translation: CSVEGLAGGRETQYF.

This chain uses TRBV4-1 with TRBJ2-1, with D hard to call. V lost 1 base and J lost 10, with 8 bases in between. CDR1 is MGHRA, CDR2 YSYEKL, per germline. The CDR3 has 12 amino acids. In DNA form, the CDR3 reads TGCGCCAGCAGCCAAGGGATGCAGGAGCAGTTCTTC. This encodes CASSQGMQEQFF.

The chain employs TRBV29-1 and TRBJ2-3; D gene ambiguous. CDR1 and CDR2 from the germline V gene are SQVTM and ANQGSEA. Deletions cut 3 bases from V and 3 bases from J, with 10 bases between. The CDR3 is 13 amino acids. In nucleotides, the CDR3 is TGCAGCGTTGAGTGGAGAGGAACAGATACGCAGTATTTT. This encodes CSVEWRGTDTQYF.

The rearrangement links TRBV14 to TRBJ2-1; the D gene is possibly TRBD1 (5 bases). Trimming took 0 bases from V and 7 from J, leaving 13 bases between them. CDR1 and CDR2 from the germline V gene are SGHDN and FVKESK. This CDR3 spans 15 amino acids. Here the CDR3 reads CASSQDLHRYNEQFF. The CDR3 nucleotides read TGTGCCAGCAGCCAAGATCTTCACAGGTATAATGAGCAGTTCTTC.

Only a few counts were recorded for this clonotype. The gene calls are TRBV6-2 or TRBV6-3 and TRBJ2-5; no definite D call. The germline V gene encodes CDR1 MNHEY and CDR2 SVGEGT. Trimming left V 6 bases short and J 11 bases short, with 16 bases between. The CDR3 runs to 12 residues. The CDR3 DNA follows: TGTGCCAGCAGCCGACAACAGACGGAGCAGTACTTC. Its protein product is CASSRQQTEQYF.

This chain joins TRBV2 and TRBJ2-1; TRBD1 might be the D (6 bases). Trimming took 6 bases from V and 6 from J, leaving 9 bases between them. This CDR3 region has 12 residues. CDR1 is SNHLY, CDR2 FYNNEI, per germline. CDR3 sequence reads: CASRDRSNEQFF. Written as DNA, the CDR3 is TGTGCCAGCAGGGACAGAAGCAATGAGCAGTTCTTC.

The chain combines TRBV25-1 with TRBJ1-2; maybe TRBD1 (5 bases). Germline V gene sequence: CDR1 MGHDK, CDR2 SYGVNS. This CDR3 has 15 amino acids. Trimming took 3 bases from V and 6 from J, leaving 17 bases between them. This CDR3 reads CASSEVGVEPDGYTF. DNA of the CDR3: TGTGCCAGCAGTGAGGTAGGGGTCGAGCCTGATGGCTACACCTTC.

The chain carries TRBV4-2 and TRBJ1-2; a possible D gene is TRBD1 (5 bases). The CDR3 has 14 amino acids. Germline lookup yields CDR1 LGHNA and CDR2 YNFKEQ. The ends were cut back, 4 bases at V and 2 bases at J, with 11 bases in the middle. CDR3 nucleotides: TGTGCCAGCAGCCGCACAGGAGACAACTATGGCTACACCTTC. Translating gives CASSRTGDNYGYTF.

This rearrangement joins TRBV2 to TRBJ2-7; unclear D gene. With 7 bases removed from V and 2 bases from J, the gap between germline ends came to 12 bases. There are 13 residues in the CDR3. Per germline, CDR1 SNHLY and CDR2 FYNNEI. The CDR3 loop reads CASTLGLTYEQYF. The CDR3 nucleotides read TGTGCCAGCACCTTGGGATTAACCTACGAGCAGTACTTC.

The chain recombines TRBV7-2 with TRBJ2-1, with 8 bases aligning to TRBD2. CDR1 and CDR2 from the germline V gene are SGHTA and FQGNSA. The V and J ends lost 8 bases and 2 bases, in that order; junction bases with no gene match: 8. The CDR3 is 15 residues long. CDR3: CASGPLAGAYNEQFF. DNA for the CDR3: TGTGCCAGCGGACCCCTAGCGGGCGCCTACAATGAGCAGTTCTTC.

The chain joins TRBV20-1 to TRBJ2-4, with D tentatively TRBD2 (5 bases). Between the trimmed V and J ends, which lost 5 bases and 7 bases, there was a span of 12 bases. Germline V lookup: CDR1 DFQATT, CDR2 SNEGSKA (reference sequence). The CDR3 is made up of 12 amino acids. CDR3 bases: TGCAGTGCTGGTGGCGGGTTGAACATTCAGTACTTC. Its protein product is CSAGGGLNIQYF.

V is TRBV28 and J is TRBJ2-3; weak D call: TRBD2 (5 bases). The V gene lost 5 bases and the J gene lost 2 bases, with 11 bases spanning the gap. This CDR3 region has 14 residues. Germline V lookup: CDR1 MDHEN, CDR2 SYDVKM. In DNA form, the CDR3 reads TGTGCCAGCAGTCCAAGCGGCCTCACAGATACGCAGTATTTT. It yields the protein CASSPSGLTDTQYF. Combining the CDR3 with reference TRBV28 and TRBJ2-3 gives the whole variable domain DVKVTQSSRYLVKRTGEKVFLECVQDMDHENMFWYRQDPGLGLRLIYFSYDVKMKEKGDIPEGYSVSREKKERFSLILESASTNQTSMYLCASSPSGLTDTQYFGPGTRLTVL.

This chain links TRBV20-1 with TRBJ2-3; 8 positions agree with TRBD1. Germline CDR1 DFQATT, CDR2 SNEGSKA (reference sequence). This CDR3 region has 14 residues. V dropped 3 bases and J dropped 9; count of bases not matched to a gene: 11. This CDR3 is CSASLAGGVETQYF. The CDR3 DNA is TGCAGTGCTAGCCTGGCAGGGGGCGTCGAAACGCAGTATTTT.

This chain connects TRBV25-1 to TRBJ2-4; possibly TRBD1 for D (7 bases). The DNA end favors TRBJ2-5, so the J call may be wrong. CDR1 MGHDK and CDR2 SYGVNS come from the germline V gene. CDR3 length equals 16 residues. DNA of the CDR3: TGTGCCAGCAGGCCAAGCAGGGGGGCCATCCAAGAGACCCAGTACTTC. Translation: CASRPSRGAIQETQYF.

This clonotype was seen more than once but under ten times. CDR3 nucleotide sequence: TGTGCCAGCAGCTCCGGGGGAAGAGAGACCCAGTACTTC. Its translation is CASSSGGRETQYF. The chain combines TRBV7-9 with TRBJ2-5, with D tentatively TRBD2 (6 bases). Germline V gene data show CDR1 as SEHNR and CDR2 as FQNEAQ (reference sequence). The V gene lost 4 bases and the J gene lost 4 bases, with 10 bases spanning the gap. The CDR3 spans 13 residues. The full variable domain, in which reference TRBV7-9 and TRBJ2-5 provide the parts outside the CDR3, is DTGVSQNPRHKITKRGQNVTFRCDPISEHNRLYWYRQTLGQGPEFLTYFQNEAQLEKSRLLSDRFSAERPKGSFSTLEIQRTEQGDSAMYLCASSSGGRETQYFGPGTRLLVL.

The chain employs TRBV5-1 and TRBJ1-1; D gene uncertain. The CDR3 is made up of 12 amino acids. Germline V CDR1 and CDR2: SGHRS, YFSETQ. V dropped 1 base and J dropped 5 bases, with 6 bases sitting between them. The CDR3, as DNA: TGCGCCAGCAGCTTGAGCTCAACTGAAGCTTTCTTT. This sequence encodes CASSLSSTEAFF. Complete variable domain (other parts from reference TRBV5-1 and TRBJ1-1): KAGVTQTPRYLIKTRGQQVTLSCSPISGHRSVSWYQQTPGQGLQFLFEYFSETQRNKGNFPGRFSGRQFSNSRSEMNVSTLELGDSALYLCASSLSSTEAFFGQGTRLTVV.

The chain employs TRBV10-3 and TRBJ2-7, with D possibly TRBD1 on 7 matching bases. CDR1 is ENHRY and CDR2 is SYGVKD in the germline V gene. Trimming left V 7 bases short and J 7 bases short, with 17 bases between. There are 13 residues in the CDR3. The CDR3 DNA sequence: TGTGCCATCACAGGCACCCAGGGGGGTGAGCAGTACTTC. Its protein is CAITGTQGGEQYF.

The J gene is TRBJ2-6, the V gene TRBV20-1; 7 bases align to TRBD1. CDR3 size: 17 residues. With V trimmed by 6 bases and J by 0 bases, 11 bases remained unmatched. CDR1 DFQATT and CDR2 SNEGSKA come from the germline V gene (reference sequence). CDR3 sequence: CSAQPPGQSSGANVLTF. The CDR3 DNA follows: TGCAGTGCACAACCTCCGGGACAGAGCTCTGGGGCCAACGTCCTGACTTTC.

The chain is built from TRBV19 and TRBJ2-5; weak D call: TRBD2 (5 bases). The germline V and J ends were trimmed by 5 bases and 5 bases, with 21 bases remaining between them. Per germline, CDR1 LNHDA and CDR2 SQIVND (reference sequence). This CDR3 comprises 16 residues. This CDR3 reads CASSPDVGVRRETQYF. CDR3 nucleotides: TGTGCCAGTAGTCCAGACGTGGGAGTTCGGCGCGAGACCCAGTACTTC.

V and J are TRBV4-3 and TRBJ2-2; 11 bases agree with TRBD1. The CDR3 runs to 15 residues. The V and J ends lost 5 bases and 6 bases, in that order; junction bases with no gene match: 5. From germline, CDR1 is LGHNA and CDR2 YSLEER. The chain's CDR3 is CASSTGTGGAGELFF. In DNA, the CDR3 is TGCGCCAGCAGCACAGGGACAGGGGGAGCCGGGGAGCTGTTTTTT.

The chain is built from TRBV7-8 and TRBJ2-3; the D is unclear. The V end was cut by 1 base, the J end by 0 bases, with 8 bases between. The CDR3 is made up of 15 amino acids. Looked up from germline, CDR1 is SGHVS and CDR2 is FQNEAQ. The CDR3 loop is CASSLVGPSTDTQYF. The CDR3, as DNA: TGTGCCAGCAGCTTAGTCGGGCCTAGCACAGATACGCAGTATTTT.